The rows below give T cell receptor beta chains drawn from one sample of a study of long-term antiretroviral therapy in people with HIV. Only in-frame clones appear in the TCRdb table, and some are missing; sequencing was by immunoSEQ multiplex PCR. The table lists around 6,700 clones, roughly two thirds of them singletons. Sequencing was performed on unsorted PBMCs, taken 0.2 years after starting antiretroviral therapy. The receptors derive from a man between 35 and 55 years old with HIV. The CDR3 runs from the conserved cysteine through the conserved F or W. D genes are given only for firm matches. Size is omitted from some rows. Given values are once, few, many or a class for expanded clones.

J gene: TRBJ2-7; V gene: TRBV27; clone size: .; D gene: TRBD2; CDR3 protein: CASSPGLAVSYEQYF; CDR3 DNA: TGTGCCAGCAGCCCCGGACTAGCGGTTTCCTACGAGCAGTACTTC
J gene: TRBJ2-7; V gene: TRBV10-1; clone size: few; D gene: TRBD2; CDR3 protein: CASSEAGGSSYEQYF; CDR3 DNA: TGCGCCAGCAGTGAGGCGGGGGGCAGCTCCTACGAGCAGTACTTC
J gene: TRBJ1-2; V gene: TRBV7-2; clone size: .; D gene: TRBD1; CDR3 protein: CASSLADRGTYGYTF; CDR3 DNA: TGTGCCAGCAGCTTAGCCGACAGGGGGACCTATGGCTACACCTTC
J gene: TRBJ1-2; V gene: TRBV6-5; clone size: few; D gene: .; CDR3 protein: CASWTVNYGYTF; CDR3 DNA: TGTGCCAGCTGGACGGTAAACTATGGCTACACCTTC
J gene: TRBJ1-4; V gene: TRBV15; clone size: .; D gene: .; CDR3 protein: CATSTGTGDEKLFF; CDR3 DNA: TGTGCCACCAGCACAGGGACGGGGGATGAAAAACTGTTTTTT
J gene: TRBJ2-7; V gene: TRBV2; clone size: .; D gene: TRBD1; CDR3 protein: CASRTGRPYEQYF; CDR3 DNA: TGTGCCAGCAGGACAGGGCGTCCCTACGAGCAGTACTTC
J gene: TRBJ1-5; V gene: TRBV4-2; clone size: .; D gene: TRBD1; CDR3 protein: CASSRPTGKIRQPQHF; CDR3 DNA: TGTGCCAGCAGCCGACCGACAGGGAAGATTCGTCAGCCCCAGCATTTT
J gene: TRBJ2-1; V gene: TRBV19; clone size: .; D gene: .; CDR3 protein: CASSIVGKGGWYNEQFF; CDR3 DNA: TGTGCCAGTAGTATAGTCGGTAAAGGGGGGTGGTACAATGAGCAGTTCTTC
J gene: TRBJ2-7; V gene: TRBV10-1; clone size: once; D gene: TRBD2; CDR3 protein: CASSGAGIGAEQYF; CDR3 DNA: TGCGCCAGCAGTGGAGCGGGGATAGGGGCCGAGCAGTACTTC
J gene: TRBJ1-1; V gene: TRBV7-9; clone size: .; D gene: .; CDR3 protein: CASSFTGNTEAFF; CDR3 DNA: TGTGCCAGCAGCTTTACAGGGAACACTGAAGCTTTCTTT
J gene: TRBJ2-7; V gene: TRBV11-2; clone size: .; D gene: .; CDR3 protein: CASSLAGGLSYEQYF; CDR3 DNA: TGTGCCAGCAGCTTAGCGGGGGGCCTTTCCTACGAGCAGTACTTC
J gene: TRBJ1-6; V gene: TRBV6-1; clone size: .; D gene: .; CDR3 protein: CASSAGQYNSPLHF; CDR3 DNA: TGTGCCAGCAGTGCCGGACAATATAATTCACCCCTCCACTTT
J gene: TRBJ1-2; V gene: TRBV15; clone size: .; D gene: TRBD1; CDR3 protein: CATSDPGTGVNYGYTF; CDR3 DNA: TGTGCCACCAGCGATCCTGGGACAGGGGTTAACTATGGCTACACCTTC
J gene: TRBJ1-6; V gene: TRBV27; clone size: few; D gene: .; CDR3 protein: CASSLSGPSPLHF; CDR3 DNA: TGTGCCAGCAGTTTATCAGGTCCCTCACCCCTCCACTTT
J gene: TRBJ1-1; V gene: TRBV5-1; clone size: .; D gene: .; CDR3 protein: CASSLVGPNTEAFF; CDR3 DNA: TGCGCCAGCAGCTTGGTAGGGCCGAACACTGAAGCTTTCTTT
J gene: TRBJ2-7; V gene: TRBV23-1; clone size: .; D gene: TRBD1; CDR3 protein: CASSRTGGSYEQYF; CDR3 DNA: TGCGCCAGCAGTCGCACAGGGGGCTCCTACGAGCAGTACTTC
J gene: TRBJ1-2; V gene: TRBV27; clone size: few; D gene: .; CDR3 protein: CASSIRLATGPADYGYTF; CDR3 DNA: TGTGCCAGCAGCATTAGGCTCGCCACAGGGCCTGCAGACTATGGCTACACCTTC
J gene: TRBJ2-1; V gene: TRBV5-4; clone size: .; D gene: TRBD1; CDR3 protein: CASSYGTGRETYNEQFF; CDR3 DNA: TGTGCCAGCAGCTACGGGACAGGCCGTGAGACCTACAATGAGCAGTTCTTC
J gene: TRBJ2-1; V gene: TRBV6-6; clone size: .; D gene: .; CDR3 protein: CASKKHCYNEQFF; CDR3 DNA: TGTGCCAGCAAGAAACACTGTTACAATGAGCAGTTCTTC
J gene: TRBJ1-3; V gene: TRBV5-1; clone size: .; D gene: .; CDR3 protein: CASSPPAANTIYF; CDR3 DNA: TGCGCCAGCAGCCCCCCCGCCGCGAACACCATATATTTT
J gene: TRBJ2-7; V gene: TRBV11-3; clone size: .; D gene: .; CDR3 protein: CASSPGTGLYEQYF; CDR3 DNA: TGTGCCAGCAGCCCTGGGACTGGACTCTACGAGCAGTACTTC
J gene: TRBJ1-1; V gene: TRBV19; clone size: few; D gene: .; CDR3 protein: CASSLVGNTEAFF; CDR3 DNA: TGTGCCAGTAGTCTGGTTGGGAACACTGAAGCTTTCTTT
J gene: TRBJ2-1; V gene: TRBV7-9; clone size: .; D gene: .; CDR3 protein: CASSLLGEQFF; CDR3 DNA: TGTGCCAGCAGCCTCCTAGGGGAGCAGTTCTTC
J gene: TRBJ2-1; V gene: TRBV19; clone size: .; D gene: TRBD2; CDR3 protein: CASSIVAGAYNEQFF; CDR3 DNA: TGTGCCAGTAGTATAGTAGCGGGGGCCTACAATGAGCAGTTCTTC
J gene: TRBJ1-2; V gene: TRBV5-5; clone size: .; D gene: .; CDR3 protein: CASSLVSEGDVYTF; CDR3 DNA: TGTGCCAGCAGCTTGGTTTCGGAAGGGGATGTCTACACCTTC
J gene: TRBJ2-1; V gene: TRBV9; clone size: .; D gene: .; CDR3 protein: CASSVGSTLYNEQFF; CDR3 DNA: TGTGCCAGCAGCGTAGGGTCGACACTTTACAATGAGCAGTTCTTC
J gene: TRBJ1-6; V gene: TRBV2; clone size: .; D gene: .; CDR3 protein: CASSDWGDNSPLHF; CDR3 DNA: TGTGCCAGCAGTGACTGGGGGGACAATTCACCCCTCCACTTT
J gene: TRBJ2-7; V gene: TRBV19; clone size: few; D gene: .; CDR3 protein: CASSIYSGVMNEQYF; CDR3 DNA: TGTGCCAGTAGTATATATTCGGGGGTGATGAACGAGCAGTACTTC
J gene: TRBJ2-5; V gene: TRBV7-2; clone size: .; D gene: TRBD2; CDR3 protein: CASSRTSQETQYF; CDR3 DNA: TGTGCCAGCAGCCGGACTAGCCAAGAGACCCAGTACTTC
J gene: TRBJ1-2; V gene: TRBV19; clone size: .; D gene: .; CDR3 protein: CASRWSYGYTF; CDR3 DNA: TGTGCCAGTAGATGGTCATATGGCTACACCTTC
J gene: TRBJ1-1; V gene: TRBV6-5; clone size: .; D gene: .; CDR3 protein: CASSDRQVGTEAFF; CDR3 DNA: TGTGCCAGCAGTGACCGACAGGTCGGGACTGAAGCTTTCTTT
J gene: TRBJ1-6; V gene: TRBV6-1; clone size: .; D gene: TRBD1; CDR3 protein: CASSDGQGFNSPLHF; CDR3 DNA: TGTGCCAGCAGTGATGGACAGGGATTTAATTCACCCCTCCACTTT
J gene: TRBJ1-4; V gene: TRBV6-6; clone size: .; D gene: .; CDR3 protein: CASSYHGRNEKLFF; CDR3 DNA: TGTGCCAGCAGTTATCATGGCAGGAATGAAAAACTGTTTTTT
J gene: TRBJ1-2; V gene: TRBV30; clone size: .; D gene: .; CDR3 protein: CAWSVPGSNYGYTF; CDR3 DNA: TGTGCCTGGAGTGTACCAGGTTCTAACTATGGCTACACCTTC
J gene: TRBJ2-3; V gene: TRBV18; clone size: .; D gene: TRBD1; CDR3 protein: CASSSRQGETDTQYF; CDR3 DNA: TGTGCCAGCTCATCCCGACAGGGGGAGACAGATACGCAGTATTTT
J gene: TRBJ2-1; V gene: TRBV10-3; clone size: .; D gene: TRBD2; CDR3 protein: CAISERVAGPSGNEQFF; CDR3 DNA: TGTGCCATCAGTGAGAGGGTAGCGGGACCCTCTGGGAATGAGCAGTTCTTC
J gene: TRBJ2-7; V gene: TRBV11-3; clone size: .; D gene: TRBD2; CDR3 protein: CASSSRGGNSPYEQYF; CDR3 DNA: TGTGCCAGCAGCTCCCGGGGGGGAAATAGCCCCTACGAGCAGTACTTC
J gene: TRBJ1-1; V gene: TRBV6-5; clone size: .; D gene: .; CDR3 protein: CASSFPGSGTEAFF; CDR3 DNA: TGTGCCAGCAGTTTCCCGGGATCGGGCACTGAAGCTTTCTTT
J gene: TRBJ2-1; V gene: TRBV18; clone size: .; D gene: .; CDR3 protein: CASFSQGTFGYNEQFF; CDR3 DNA: TGTGCCAGCTTCTCCCAAGGGACATTTGGATACAATGAGCAGTTCTTC
J gene: TRBJ2-7; V gene: TRBV2; clone size: .; D gene: TRBD1; CDR3 protein: CASAPPGQAIYEQYF; CDR3 DNA: TGTGCCAGCGCCCCACCGGGACAGGCTATCTACGAGCAGTACTTC
J gene: TRBJ1-3; V gene: TRBV27; clone size: .; D gene: .; CDR3 protein: CASSPRGGPGNTIYF; CDR3 DNA: TGTGCCAGCAGCCCCCGGGGGGGGCCTGGAAACACCATATATTTT
J gene: TRBJ1-1; V gene: TRBV13; clone size: .; D gene: TRBD1; CDR3 protein: CASSLGGTGAREAFF; CDR3 DNA: TGTGCCAGCAGCTTAGGAGGGACAGGGGCCCGTGAAGCTTTCTTT
J gene: TRBJ2-2; V gene: TRBV5-1; clone size: .; D gene: .; CDR3 protein: CASSFGGVGTGELFF; CDR3 DNA: TGCGCCAGCAGCTTTGGAGGGGTTGGGACCGGGGAGCTGTTTTTT
J gene: TRBJ2-7; V gene: TRBV7-8; clone size: .; D gene: .; CDR3 protein: CASSLEVTASYEQYF; CDR3 DNA: TGTGCCAGCAGCTTAGAAGTGACCGCCTCCTACGAGCAGTACTTC
J gene: TRBJ1-4; V gene: TRBV11-2; clone size: .; D gene: TRBD1; CDR3 protein: CASSPLTGNNEKLFF; CDR3 DNA: TGTGCCAGCAGCCCCCTGACAGGGAATAATGAAAAACTGTTTTTT
J gene: TRBJ2-6; V gene: TRBV5-1; clone size: .; D gene: TRBD1; CDR3 protein: CASSYSGTGSSGANVLTF; CDR3 DNA: TGCGCCAGCAGTTATTCCGGGACAGGGAGCTCTGGGGCCAACGTCCTGACTTTC
J gene: TRBJ2-7; V gene: TRBV27; clone size: .; D gene: .; CDR3 protein: CASMAPRDIGYEQYF; CDR3 DNA: TGTGCCAGCATGGCCCCTAGGGACATCGGCTACGAGCAGTACTTC
J gene: TRBJ2-6; V gene: TRBV15; clone size: once; D gene: .; CDR3 protein: CATSPSGTGANVLTF; CDR3 DNA: TGTGCCACCAGCCCATCAGGGACTGGGGCCAACGTCCTGACTTTC
J gene: TRBJ2-7; V gene: TRBV27; clone size: few; D gene: TRBD2; CDR3 protein: CASTPTGGAYEQYF; CDR3 DNA: TGTGCCAGCACCCCAACCGGGGGGGCGTACGAGCAGTACTTC
J gene: TRBJ2-1; V gene: TRBV15; clone size: .; D gene: TRBD2; CDR3 protein: CATSRAGTSYDEQFF; CDR3 DNA: TGTGCCACCAGCAGAGCCGGGACTAGCTACGATGAGCAGTTCTTC
J gene: TRBJ2-3; V gene: TRBV27; clone size: .; D gene: .; CDR3 protein: CASSLLPPPTDTQYF; CDR3 DNA: TGTGCCAGCAGTTTACTTCCTCCCCCCACAGATACGCAGTATTTT